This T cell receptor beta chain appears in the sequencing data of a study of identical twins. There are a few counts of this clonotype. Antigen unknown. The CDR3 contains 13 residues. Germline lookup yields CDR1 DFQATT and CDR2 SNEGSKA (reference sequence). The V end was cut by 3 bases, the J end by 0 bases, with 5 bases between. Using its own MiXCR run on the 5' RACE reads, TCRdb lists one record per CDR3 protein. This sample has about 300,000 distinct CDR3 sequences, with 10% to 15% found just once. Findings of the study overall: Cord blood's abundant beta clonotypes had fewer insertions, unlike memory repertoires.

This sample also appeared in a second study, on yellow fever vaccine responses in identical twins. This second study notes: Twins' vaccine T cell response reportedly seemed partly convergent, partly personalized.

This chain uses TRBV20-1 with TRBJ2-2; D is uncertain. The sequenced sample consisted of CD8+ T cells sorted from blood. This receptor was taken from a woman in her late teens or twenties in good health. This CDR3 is CSASISNTGELFF. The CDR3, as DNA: TGCAGTGCTAGCATATCGAACACCGGGGAGCTGTTTTTT.